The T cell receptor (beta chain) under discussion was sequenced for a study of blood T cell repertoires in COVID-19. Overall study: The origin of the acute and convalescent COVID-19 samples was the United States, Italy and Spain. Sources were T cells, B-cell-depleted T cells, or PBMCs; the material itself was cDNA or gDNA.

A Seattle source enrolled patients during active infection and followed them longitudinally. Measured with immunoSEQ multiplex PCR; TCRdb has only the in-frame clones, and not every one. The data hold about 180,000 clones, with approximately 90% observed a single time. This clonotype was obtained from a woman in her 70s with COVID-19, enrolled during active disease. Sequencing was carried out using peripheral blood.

DNA of the CDR3: TGTGCCAGCAGCCACCAGGGACAGGACAATGAGCAGTTCTTC. It is translated as CASSHQGQDNEQFF. The V and J genes are TRBV7-3 and TRBJ2-1, with 8 nucleotides matching TRBD1. Germline V gives CDR1 SGHTA, CDR2 FQGTGA. J lost 5 bases, V lost 5 bases, and 5 bases had no gene match. This CDR3 is 14 amino acids long.